Listed below are T cell receptor beta chains from one sample, sequenced in a study of cytomegalovirus exposure and HLA in healthy donors. Clones were read by immunoSEQ multiplex PCR, and TCRdb kept only the in-frame ones, dropping some. There are 100,000 to 150,000 clones in the sample; roughly 77% occur only once, and around 6.4% lies in the top ten. Sequencing used PBMCs. The receptors originated from a woman in her thirties or forties in good health and CMV-seropositive. Both conserved end residues are part of each CDR3. D genes are given only for firm matches. Not all rows give a size; the values are once, few, many and, for expanded clones, a class.

TRBJ2-7 TRBD2 once TRBV9 CASSPLTSDPYEQYF TGTGCCAGCAGCCCCCTGACTAGCGATCCCTACGAGCAGTACTTC
TRBJ2-5 NA NA TRBV25-1 CASREQGGETQYF TGTGCCAGCAGAGAACAGGGTGGAGAGACCCAGTACTTC
TRBJ2-1 TRBD2 NA TRBV5-1 CASSPGLAGVNEQFF TGCGCCAGCAGCCCAGGACTAGCGGGAGTCAATGAGCAGTTCTTC
TRBJ2-7 TRBD2 few TRBV7-2 CASSLASGGSYEQYF TGTGCCAGCAGCTTAGCTAGCGGGGGGTCCTACGAGCAGTACTTC
TRBJ1-5 NA NA TRBV5-6 CASSPGGRWSNQPQHF TGTGCCAGCAGCCCGGGGGGGAGGTGGAGCAATCAGCCCCAGCATTTT
TRBJ2-7 TRBD1 NA TRBV7-2 CASSLDTGGQYF TGTGCCAGCAGCTTAGATACAGGGGGGCAGTACTTC
TRBJ2-2 TRBD1 NA TRBV27 CASRPGQGNTGELFF TGTGCCAGTAGACCGGGACAGGGAAACACCGGGGAGCTGTTTTTT
TRBJ2-7 NA NA TRBV7-2 CASSASRAYEQYF TGTGCCAGCAGCGCGTCTCGGGCCTACGAGCAGTACTTC
TRBJ1-5 NA NA TRBV19 CASTPDSPYSNQPQHF TGTGCCAGTACCCCGGACAGCCCCTATAGCAATCAGCCCCAGCATTTT
TRBJ1-1 NA NA TRBV5-1 CASSLVSGNTEAFF TGCGCCAGCAGCTTGGTGTCAGGGAACACTGAAGCTTTCTTT
TRBJ2-1 NA NA TRBV5-1 CASSLSTGGYNEQFF TGCGCCAGCAGCTTGTCTACGGGGGGCTATAATGAGCAGTTCTTC
TRBJ2-3 TRBD2 NA TRBV4-2 CASSQLRTAPGLAGRSTDTQYF TGTGCCAGCAGCCAACTCAGAACCGCACCGGGACTAGCGGGCCGTAGCACAGATACGCAGTATTTT
TRBJ1-5 NA NA TRBV19 CASTSRGGNQPQHF TGTGCCAGTACCTCCCGGGGGGGGAATCAGCCCCAGCATTTT
TRBJ2-2 NA few TRBV19 CASTGLAHTGELFF TGTGCCAGTACCGGGCTAGCCCACACCGGGGAGCTGTTTTTT
TRBJ2-3 NA NA TRBV5-4 CASSSPVDTQYF TGTGCCAGCAGCTCCCCGGTAGATACGCAGTATTTT
TRBJ1-1 NA NA TRBV28 CASILGGPTVNTEAFF TGTGCCAGCATCTTGGGGGGGCCCACTGTGAACACTGAAGCTTTCTTT
TRBJ2-7 NA NA TRBV10-3 CAISEVYEQYF TGTGCCATCAGTGAGGTATACGAGCAGTACTTC
TRBJ2-3 NA few TRBV6-4 CASSERDTDTQYF TGTGCCAGCAGTGAGCGTGACACAGATACGCAGTATTTT
TRBJ2-7 NA NA TRBV4-1 CASSQVKGVDDEQYF TGCGCCAGCAGCCAGGTAAAGGGGGTGGATGACGAGCAGTACTTC
TRBJ2-1 TRBD2 NA TRBV28 CASSSLGEGEQFF TGTGCCAGCAGTTCTTTGGGGGAGGGGGAGCAGTTCTTC
TRBJ1-4 TRBD1 NA TRBV28 CASSPRTGGKLFF TGTGCCAGCAGTCCCCGGACAGGGGGGAAACTGTTTTTT
TRBJ1-6 NA NA TRBV5-6 CASSLGGGRIHF TGTGCCAGCAGCTTGGGAGGCGGCCGAATCCACTTT
TRBJ1-5 NA few TRBV7-3 CASSPTGDQPQHF TGTGCCAGCAGCCCTACGGGGGATCAGCCCCAGCATTTT
TRBJ1-4 NA NA TRBV6-1 CASSEPGLIEKLFF TGTGCCAGCAGTGAACCCGGACTGATCGAAAAACTGTTTTTT